The source of this T cell receptor beta chain is a study of beta chain features in type 1 diabetes. On this clone itself: The antigen is undetermined.

Findings of the study overall: Cells with high TCR expression could be over-represented when cDNA is sequenced.

The isolated RNA, all of it, was reverse transcribed, so expressed TCRB transcripts were what got sequenced. Assay: immunoSEQ multiplex PCR; the TCRdb copy retains only in-frame clones and omits some. The sample holds fewer than 15,000 clones, roughly half seen once. Between the trimmed V and J ends, which lost 3 bases and 10 bases, there was a span of 22 bases. This CDR3 has 15 residues. CDR1 and CDR2 (germline): GTSNPN, SVGIG (reference sequence). The sequence was obtained from a man aged 18 to 29 in good health. The specimen sequenced was stem cell memory CD4+ T cells from blood. V gene TRBV30 combines with J gene TRBJ2-4; D is ambiguous. The CDR3: CAWRAPVGVGRIQYF. DNA for the CDR3: TGTGCCTGGAGGGCCCCGGTGGGCGTCGGTAGGATTCAGTACTTC.